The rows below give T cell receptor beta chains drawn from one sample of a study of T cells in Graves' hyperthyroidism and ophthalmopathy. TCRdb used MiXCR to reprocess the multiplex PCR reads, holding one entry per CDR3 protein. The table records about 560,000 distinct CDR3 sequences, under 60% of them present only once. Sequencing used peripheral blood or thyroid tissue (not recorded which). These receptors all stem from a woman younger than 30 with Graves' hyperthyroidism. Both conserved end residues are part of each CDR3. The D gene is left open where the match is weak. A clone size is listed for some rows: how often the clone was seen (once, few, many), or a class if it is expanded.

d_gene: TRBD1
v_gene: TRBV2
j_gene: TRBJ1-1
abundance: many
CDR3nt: TGTGCCTTGAAACGGGGACAGGGGGACACTGAAGCTTTCTTT
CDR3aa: CALKRGQGDTEAFF

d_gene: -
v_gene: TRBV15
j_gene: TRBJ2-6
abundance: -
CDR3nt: TGTGCCACCAGCGGACAGTTCAGCTCTGGGGCCAACGTCCTGACTTTC
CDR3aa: CATSGQFSSGANVLTF

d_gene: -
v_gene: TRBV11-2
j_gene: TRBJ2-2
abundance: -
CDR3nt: TGTGCCAGCAGACCATTTCAGGGTGGCACCGGGGAGCTGTTTTTT
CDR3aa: CASRPFQGGTGELFF

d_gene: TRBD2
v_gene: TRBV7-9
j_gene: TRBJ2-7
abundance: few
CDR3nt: TGTGCCAGCAGCCAAGGCGGGAGGGCCAGCTCCTACGAGCAGTACTTC
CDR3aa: CASSQGGRASSYEQYF

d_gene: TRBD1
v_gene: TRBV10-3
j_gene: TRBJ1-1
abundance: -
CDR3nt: TGTGCCAGCAGTTACTATCCGGGACAGGGGGCATCTGAAGCTTTCTTT
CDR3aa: CASSYYPGQGASEAFF

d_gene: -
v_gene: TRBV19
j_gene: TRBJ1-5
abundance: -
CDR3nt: TGTGCCAGTAGTATCTCACAGGGTGCCCCGGGACAGCCCCAGCATTTT
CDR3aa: CASSISQGAPGQPQHF

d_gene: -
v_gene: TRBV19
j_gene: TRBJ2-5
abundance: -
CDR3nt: TGTGCCACCCCGGGACAACGGCAAGAGACCCAGTACTTC
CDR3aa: CATPGQRQETQYF

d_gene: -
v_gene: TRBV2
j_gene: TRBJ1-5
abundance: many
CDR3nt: TGTGCCAGCAGTCAGGGTTGGGATCAGCCCCAGCATTTT
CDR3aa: CASSQGWDQPQHF

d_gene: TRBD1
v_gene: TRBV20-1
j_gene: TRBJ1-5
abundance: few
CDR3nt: TGCAGTGCTCCCCGGACAGGGGGAGTCAATCAGCCCCAGCATTTT
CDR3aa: CSAPRTGGVNQPQHF

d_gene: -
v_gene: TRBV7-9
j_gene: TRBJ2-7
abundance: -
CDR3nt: TGTGCCAGCAGCGCCGGGGACCGCTACGAGCAGTACTTC
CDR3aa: CASSAGDRYEQYF

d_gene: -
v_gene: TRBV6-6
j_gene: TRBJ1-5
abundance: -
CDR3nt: TGTGCCAGCAGTTTCCAGCCTAATCAGCCCCAGCATTTT
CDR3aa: CASSFQPNQPQHF

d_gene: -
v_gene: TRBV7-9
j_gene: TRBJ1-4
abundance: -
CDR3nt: TGTGCCAGCAGCCCCACTCAAGAAAAACTGTTTTTT
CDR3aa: CASSPTQEKLFF

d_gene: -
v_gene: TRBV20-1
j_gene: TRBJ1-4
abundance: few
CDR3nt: TGCAGTGCTAGTGGGGGGAGAACTAATGAAAAACTGTTTTTT
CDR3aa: CSASGGRTNEKLFF

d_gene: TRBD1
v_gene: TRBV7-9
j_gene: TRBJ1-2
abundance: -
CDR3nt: TGTGCCAGCAGCTGGACAGGGGCTCCCTATGGCTACACCTTC
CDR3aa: CASSWTGAPYGYTF

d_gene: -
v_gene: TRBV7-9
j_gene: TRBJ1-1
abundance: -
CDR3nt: TGTGCCAGCAGCTCGGTCGCCCGGAACCCTGAAGCTTTCTTT
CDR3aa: CASSSVARNPEAFF

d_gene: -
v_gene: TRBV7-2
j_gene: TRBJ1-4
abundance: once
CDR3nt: TGTGCCAGCAGCTTAGCCGCTCAACGGGGCGACAAACTGTTTTTT
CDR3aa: CASSLAAQRGDKLFF

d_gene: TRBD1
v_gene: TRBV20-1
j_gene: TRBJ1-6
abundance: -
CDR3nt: TGCAGTGCTACCGGGACAGGCAATTCACCCCTCCACTTT
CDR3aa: CSATGTGNSPLHF

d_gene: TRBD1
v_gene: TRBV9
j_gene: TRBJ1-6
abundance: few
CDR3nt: TGTGCCAGCAGGAAAGGACAGGGCTCCTATAATTCACCCCTCCACTTT
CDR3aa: CASRKGQGSYNSPLHF

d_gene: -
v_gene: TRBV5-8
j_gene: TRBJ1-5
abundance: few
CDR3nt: TGTGCCAGCAGCTGGCGGGGGCCACGGCCCCAGCATTTT
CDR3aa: CASSWRGPRPQHF

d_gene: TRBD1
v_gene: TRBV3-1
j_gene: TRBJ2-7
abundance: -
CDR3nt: TGTGCCAGCAGCGGGACAGAGACCTACGAGCAGTACTTC
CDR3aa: CASSGTETYEQYF

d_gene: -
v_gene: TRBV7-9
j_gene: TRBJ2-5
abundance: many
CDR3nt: TGTGCCAGCAGCTGGGGGACGCTCCAAGAGACCCAGTACTTC
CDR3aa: CASSWGTLQETQYF

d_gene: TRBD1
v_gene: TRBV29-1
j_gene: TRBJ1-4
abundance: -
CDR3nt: TGCAGCGTAACAGGGGGCGCGAACACCGGGGCCAATGAAAAACTGTTTTTT
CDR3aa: CSVTGGANTGANEKLFF